This record covers a single T cell receptor beta chain. Its antigen is unidentified. TCRdb's table, derived via immunoSEQ multiplex PCR, lists solely in-frame clones and lacks some. The table has 400,000 to 450,000 clones, approximately 92% seen once; the top ten hold 12%. V was cut by 0 bases and J by 5 bases, with 9 bases left in between. The germline gives CDR1 SGHRS, CDR2 YFSETQ. The CDR3 covers 14 residues. Sample treatment: some 20 received Ad26.COV2.S at low or high dose, single or two shots; 5 received placebo; per-sample allocation not given. The study sampled participants on day 63 after the first vaccine or placebo injection. The data are from a study of Ad26.COV2.S vaccination and SARS-CoV-2 variants. Study conclusions and caveats: The TCR-based breadth and depth measures might underestimate overall T cell responses.

This specimen was peripheral blood, taken in a trial of Ad26.COV2.S vaccine versus placebo. The chain is built from TRBV5-1 and TRBJ1-5; no reliable D call. This TCR derives from a person between 18 and 65 years old who received the Ad26.COV2.S COVID-19 vaccine or a placebo. The CDR3 loop reads CASSLGPGDQPQHF. In nucleotides, the CDR3 is TGCGCCAGCAGCTTGGGGCCAGGTGATCAGCCCCAGCATTTT.